This TCR beta chain derives from a study of response to subunit inactivated influenza vaccine. TCRdb re-called the RT-PCR reads with MiXCR, one entry per CDR3 protein. The sample shows 750,000 to 850,000 distinct CDR3 sequences, about 18% of them seen only once. V gave up 7 bases and J gave up 4 bases; unmatched junction bases: 10. This CDR3 has 15 residues. There are many counts of this clonotype. The receptor was isolated from a man aged 50 or older who received an inactivated influenza vaccine. Source: PBMCs from blood, taken roughly 5 days after vaccination. J is TRBJ2-1 and V is TRBV12-3 or TRBV12-4; 7 nucleotides agree with TRBD2. In DNA, the CDR3 is TGTGCCAGCACCCAATCAGCGGGGTCTTACAATGAGCAGTTCTTC. Its translation is CASTQSAGSYNEQFF.